The 5 T cell receptor beta chains below were found in one sample sequenced in a study of blood T cell repertoires in COVID-19. Sequencing was performed with immunoSEQ multiplex PCR; in TCRdb, only in-frame clones are kept and a portion is missing. This sample yields around 150,000 clones, of which 70% to 90% are seen a single time; roughly 3.4% belongs to the top ten. Sequenced sample: peripheral blood. The source is an older man with acute or convalescent COVID-19.

The chain links TRBV7-2 to TRBJ2-7; 10 bases match TRBD1. Losses at the gene ends were 5 bases for V and 1 base for J; bases not matched to a gene: 5. The CDR3 totals 15 residues. Germline CDR1 SGHTA, CDR2 FQGNSA. The CDR3 here is CASSPWTGGSYEQYF. The CDR3 DNA reads TGTGCCAGCAGCCCCTGGACAGGGGGTTCCTACGAGCAGTACTTC.

This chain connects TRBV6-6 to TRBJ1-1; TRBD1 is a possible D gene (5 bases). Germline V gene sequence: CDR1 MNHNY, CDR2 SVGAGI (reference sequence). The CDR3 consists of 15 residues. Trimming shortened V by 1 base and J by 0 bases, and 9 bases separated the two germline ends. The CDR3 DNA reads as TGTGCCAGCAGTTACTTTGGGGGGATGAACACTGAAGCTTTCTTT. Encoded protein: CASSYFGGMNTEAFF.

The V and J genes are TRBV7-3 and TRBJ1-4, with D possibly being TRBD1 (5 bases). Germline-derived CDR1 and CDR2 are SGHTA and FQGTGA. The CDR3 sequence is 13 residues long. The germline V and J ends were trimmed by 3 bases and 6 bases, with 8 bases remaining between them. The CDR3 region is CASSLGPDEKLFF. The CDR3 nucleotides read TGTGCCAGCAGCTTGGGGCCGGATGAAAAACTGTTTTTT.

The chain employs TRBV7-2 and TRBJ2-1; D ambiguous. Trimming cost V 1 base and J 10 bases, with 11 bases left between them. Germline-derived CDR1 and CDR2 are SGHTA and FQGNSA. The CDR3 spans 13 residues. The CDR3 reads CASSLVRFGEQFF. DNA of the CDR3: TGTGCCAGCAGCTTAGTGAGGTTTGGCGAGCAGTTCTTC.

The V gene is TRBV5-6, the J gene TRBJ2-4; a weak D match, TRBD1 (6 bases). Trimming removed 2 bases at V and 7 bases at J, with 13 bases between. This CDR3 is built from 14 residues. Germline V gene data show CDR1 as SGHDT and CDR2 as YYEEEE. This chain's CDR3 is CASSFQGNRNIQYF. The CDR3 DNA reads as TGTGCCAGCAGCTTCCAGGGGAATAGGAACATTCAGTACTTC.